These T cell receptor beta chains were read from a single sample in a study of cytomegalovirus exposure and HLA in healthy donors. This table comes from immunoSEQ multiplex PCR, and its TCRdb copy is limited to in-frame clones, with some not included. The sample includes 130,000 or so clones, roughly 80% seen only once; the top ten take 2.1%. Sequenced material: PBMCs. The receptors were gathered from a woman aged 40 to 50 in good health and CMV-seropositive. The conserved cysteine and the conserved F or W are not part of the CDR3 here.

TRBV10-2 | ASSESRTLEGYT
TRBV5-1 | ASSLESDEQF
TRBV7-9 | ASSTNRPPGGYGYT
TRBV7-3 | ASSLGTGLKTQY
TRBV29-1 | SVEDRGLGHQETQY
TRBV6-6 | ASSPEGQKNQPQH
TRBV2 | ASRSGQSSNQPQH
TRBV11-3 | ASSPGQGSAEAF
TRBV28 | ASSFLDRAPSYEQY
TRBV4-3 | ASSHTTSSYNEQF
TRBV25-1 | ASSEFAEPNEKLF
TRBV7-3 | ASSQTGGQETQY
TRBV7-9 | ASSEQGWNSPLH
TRBV6-5 | ASSEGPWDIQY
TRBV11-1 | ASSPWTGANYGYT
TRBV15 | ATSRESLAGALSQF
TRBV13 | ASSLRATNEKLF
TRBV6-1 | ASSDRQINYGYT
TRBV6-1 | ASRWTGSVDTQY
TRBV5-1 | ASSLQTGGETQY
TRBV7-2 | ASSSWTSGGAGQETQY
TRBV15 | ATSQIGGDQETQY
TRBV7-9 | ASSAQGAPQNTEAF
TRBV7-2 | ASRPGERALEQY
TRBV30 | AWSLGQGAYNEQF
TRBV27 | ASKTERGGLEVTGELF